This is a list of T cell receptor beta chains from one sample in a study of CD8 T cells in Susac syndrome. Via MiXCR, TCRdb re-called the immunoSEQ multiplex PCR reads, giving one row per CDR3 protein. In the table there are 95,000 to 150,000 distinct CDR3 sequences, roughly 94% of which are singletons. Sequenced: CD8+ T cells from PBMCs. Source of these receptors: a human donor with Susac syndrome. Each CDR3 is given with its conserved first and last residue. A D gene is named only where the DNA matches it firmly. Where a row states a size, it is once, few, many or the class of an expanded clone; other rows omit it.

v_gene	abundance	len	j_gene	d_gene	CDR3aa	CDR3nt
TRBV9	.	19	TRBJ2-2	.	CASSVARGPGTKNTGELFF	TGTGCCAGCAGCGTAGCCCGGGGCCCCGGGACAAAGAACACCGGGGAGCTGTTTTTT
TRBV9	.	14	TRBJ2-5	.	CASSPRPYQETQYF	TGTGCCAGCAGCCCCCGACCGTATCAAGAGACCCAGTACTTC
TRBV4-1	.	15	TRBJ1-5	.	CASSQLTGSNQPQHF	TGCGCCAGCAGCCAACTGACCGGGAGCAATCAGCCCCAGCATTTT
TRBV5-1	.	14	TRBJ2-5	TRBD2	CASSATSGVETQYF	TGCGCCAGCAGCGCGACTAGCGGGGTGGAGACCCAGTACTTC
TRBV9	.	14	TRBJ2-1	.	CASSVTASYNEQFF	TGTGCCAGCAGCGTAACAGCATCCTACAATGAGCAGTTCTTC
TRBV5-6	.	12	TRBJ2-5	.	CASSWKDGAQYF	TGTGCCAGCAGCTGGAAGGATGGGGCCCAGTACTTC
TRBV29-1	.	10	TRBJ1-1	.	CSAGQLEAFF	TGCAGCGCAGGACAGTTGGAAGCTTTCTTT
TRBV9	.	15	TRBJ2-7	TRBD2	CASSVGGSGSNEQYF	TGTGCCAGCAGCGTCGGGGGTAGCGGGTCGAATGAGCAGTACTTC
TRBV15	.	15	TRBJ2-3	.	CATSRDQGGTDTQYF	TGTGCCACCAGCAGAGATCAGGGAGGCACAGATACGCAGTATTTT
TRBV10-3	.	14	TRBJ2-3	TRBD2	CAIDPAGEGDTQYF	TGTGCCATCGATCCAGCGGGGGAGGGCGATACGCAGTATTTT
TRBV20-1	.	13	TRBJ2-5	.	CSASLTDQGAQYF	TGCAGTGCTAGTCTTACGGACCAAGGGGCCCAGTACTTC
TRBV7-9	.	15	TRBJ2-7	.	CASSLGGDPFYEQYF	TGTGCCAGCAGCTTAGGCGGGGACCCCTTTTACGAGCAGTACTTC
TRBV27	.	11	TRBJ2-1	.	CASATGVEQFF	TGTGCCAGCGCGACGGGGGTCGAGCAGTTCTTC
TRBV12-3/TRBV12-4	.	16	TRBJ2-2	.	CASSLARGAGTGELFF	TGTGCCAGCAGTTTAGCCAGGGGGGCGGGCACCGGGGAGCTGTTTTTT
TRBV9	.	14	TRBJ1-5	.	CASSVDSNGQPQHF	TGTGCCAGCAGCGTAGACAGCAATGGTCAGCCCCAGCATTTT
TRBV4-1	.	14	TRBJ2-2	TRBD1	CASSRDSYTGELFF	TGCGCCAGCAGCCGGGACAGTTACACCGGGGAGCTGTTTTTT
TRBV10-2	.	13	TRBJ1-1	.	CASSGQLNTEAFF	TGCGCCAGCAGTGGACAGCTGAACACTGAAGCTTTCTTT
TRBV13	.	16	TRBJ1-5	TRBD1	CASSLGQGVPNQPQHF	TGTGCCAGCAGCTTAGGACAGGGGGTTCCCAATCAGCCCCAGCATTTT
TRBV5-1	.	11	TRBJ2-3	TRBD2	CASSEGLGKYF	TGCGCCAGCAGCGAGGGACTAGGGAAGTATTTT
TRBV19	.	18	TRBJ2-2	TRBD1	CANAGTGNLIANTGELFF	TGTGCCAACGCCGGGACAGGAAACCTTATCGCGAACACCGGGGAGCTGTTTTTT
TRBV7-2	.	15	TRBJ2-7	TRBD2	CASSWDSGGPREQYF	TGTGCCAGCAGCTGGGATAGCGGGGGGCCTAGGGAGCAGTACTTC
TRBV2	.	14	TRBJ1-2	.	CASTIDPSVDGYTF	TGTGCCAGCACCATCGACCCCTCCGTCGATGGCTACACCTTC
TRBV5-4	.	15	TRBJ2-6	.	CASSYDAAGANVLTF	TGTGCCAGCAGCTACGACGCAGCTGGGGCCAACGTCCTGACTTTC
TRBV30	.	10	TRBJ1-2	.	CAWSGGGYTF	TGTGCCTGGAGTGGGGGGGGCTACACCTTC
TRBV7-9	.	13	TRBJ1-2	.	CASSLGDAHGYTF	TGTGCCAGCAGCTTAGGGGACGCGCATGGCTACACCTTC
TRBV29-1	once	13	TRBJ1-2	.	CSVDGGVNYGYTF	TGCAGCGTTGATGGGGGGGTCAACTATGGCTACACCTTC
TRBV29-1	.	14	TRBJ2-1	TRBD2	CSVSASGGWNEQFF	TGCAGCGTGTCCGCTAGCGGGGGTTGGAATGAGCAGTTCTTC
TRBV20-1	.	12	TRBJ2-7	.	CSASPLTYEQYF	TGCAGTGCTAGCCCACTTACCTACGAGCAGTACTTC
TRBV19	.	12	TRBJ2-2	.	CASTPFNGELFF	TGTGCCAGTACGCCATTCAACGGGGAGCTGTTTTTT
TRBV7-2	once	13	TRBJ2-3	.	CASSSDLALAQYF	TGTGCCAGCAGCTCGGACCTAGCGTTGGCGCAGTATTTT
TRBV30	.	13	TRBJ1-2	.	CAWSWGRDGGYTF	TGTGCCTGGAGTTGGGGCAGGGATGGTGGCTACACCTTC
TRBV27	.	14	TRBJ2-7	.	CASSWAASSYEQYF	TGTGCCAGCAGTTGGGCAGCGAGCTCCTACGAGCAGTACTTC
TRBV6-6	.	11	TRBJ2-5	.	CASTMSETQYF	TGTGCCAGCACGATGTCTGAGACCCAGTACTTC
TRBV9	.	16	TRBJ2-7	.	CASSDDPGSMRDEQYF	TGTGCCAGCAGCGACGACCCGGGGTCGATGCGGGACGAGCAGTACTTC
TRBV20-1	once	15	TRBJ2-7	TRBD1	CSASSRQGRTYEQYF	TGCAGTGCTAGTTCCCGACAGGGGAGAACCTACGAGCAGTACTTC
TRBV12-3/TRBV12-4	.	14	TRBJ2-7	.	CASSMATGSYEQYF	TGTGCCAGCAGTATGGCGACAGGTTCTTACGAGCAGTACTTC
TRBV5-4	.	17	TRBJ2-3	TRBD2	CASSLGASGVVEDTQYF	TGTGCCAGCAGCTTGGGAGCTAGCGGGGTGGTTGAAGATACGCAGTATTTT
TRBV24-1	.	13	TRBJ2-1	.	CATSDWGRNEQFF	TGTGCCACCAGTGATTGGGGGCGCAATGAGCAGTTCTTC
TRBV7-2	.	15	TRBJ2-7	.	CASSLVIYGFYEQYF	TGTGCCAGCAGCTTAGTAATCTACGGATTCTACGAGCAGTACTTC
TRBV2	.	8	TRBJ1-1	.	CAPKRGVF	TGTGCCCCTAAGAGGGGAGTCTTT
TRBV4-1	.	13	TRBJ2-7	TRBD1	CASSQGTTGTQYF	TGCGCCAGCAGCCAAGGTACGACAGGGACGCAGTACTTC
TRBV20-1	.	13	TRBJ2-7	TRBD2	CSATSGLGYEQYF	TGCAGTGCTACTAGCGGTTTGGGCTACGAGCAGTACTTC
TRBV5-1	.	14	TRBJ2-7	.	CASSLGDFPYEQYF	TGCGCCAGCAGCCTCGGCGATTTCCCCTACGAGCAGTACTTC
TRBV2	.	13	TRBJ1-2	TRBD1	CASSPTGGYGYTF	TGTGCCAGCAGTCCGACAGGGGGCTATGGCTACACCTTC
TRBV9	.	16	TRBJ2-5	.	CASSVKRNSGQETQYF	TGTGCCAGCAGCGTAAAAAGGAATAGCGGACAAGAGACCCAGTACTTC
TRBV7-9	once	15	TRBJ2-7	TRBD1	CASSLVQGDSYEQYF	TGTGCCAGCAGCTTAGTGCAGGGGGACTCCTACGAGCAGTACTTC
TRBV20-1	.	15	TRBJ1-2	TRBD1	CSARDLLTGTYGYTF	TGCAGTGCTAGAGACTTACTGACAGGGACCTATGGCTACACCTTC
TRBV7-8	.	15	TRBJ2-5	TRBD2	CASSLVLAGSETQYF	TGTGCCAGCAGCTTAGTACTAGCGGGGTCCGAGACCCAGTACTTC
TRBV13	.	12	TRBJ1-2	.	CASSLGEVGYTF	TGTGCCAGCAGCTTAGGAGAGGTTGGCTACACCTTC
TRBV9	.	13	TRBJ1-2	.	CASSVVMSYGYTF	TGTGCCAGCAGCGTAGTGATGAGCTATGGCTACACCTTC